Listed below are T cell receptor beta chains from one sample, sequenced in a study of shared clonotypes between healthy human individuals. Here immunoSEQ multiplex PCR was the method, and the copy in TCRdb shows in-frame clones only, minus some. There are 1.5 million to 2.5 million clones in the sample; roughly 95% occur only once, and 1% to 1.5% lies in the top ten. Sequenced material: naive CD8+ T cells sorted from blood. The receptors derive from a young man in good health. The CDR3 runs from the conserved cysteine through the conserved F or W. A D gene is named only where the DNA matches it firmly. The size of a clone is reported for some rows only, either as once, few or many, or as a class for expanded clones.

TRBJ2-5 | - | TRBV4-1 | TRBD2 | TGCGCCAGCAGCCAAGAGGGGACTAGTGGCGAGACCCAGTACTTC | CASSQEGTSGETQYF
TRBJ1-6 | - | TRBV11-2 | - | TGTGCCAGCAGCTTAGACCAATATTCACCCCTCCACTTT | CASSLDQYSPLHF
TRBJ2-2 | - | TRBV4-1 | TRBD1 | TGCGCCAGCAGCCAACATGGGACAGGGAGCACCGGGGAGCTGTTTTTT | CASSQHGTGSTGELFF
TRBJ2-7 | - | TRBV4-1 | TRBD2 | TGCGCCAGCAGCCAGACTAGCGGGGTTTACGAGCAGTACTTC | CASSQTSGVYEQYF
TRBJ2-7 | - | TRBV2 | - | TGTGCCAGCAGTGCAGGGTTCGAGCAGTACTTC | CASSAGFEQYF
TRBJ2-3 | - | TRBV27 | TRBD1 | TGTGCCAGCAGTTTTCAGGACAGGTGGACAGATACGCAGTATTTT | CASSFQDRWTDTQYF
TRBJ2-7 | - | TRBV28 | TRBD1 | TGTGCCAGCAGTTCAACAGGGGACACCTACGAGCAGTACTTC | CASSSTGDTYEQYF
TRBJ1-2 | - | TRBV25-1 | - | TGTGCCAGCAAATTCGGGATTGGCTACACCTTC | CASKFGIGYTF
TRBJ1-2 | once | TRBV6-1 | - | TGTGCCAGCAGTGAATGGGGCAGGGGAGGGTATGGCTACACCTTC | CASSEWGRGGYGYTF
TRBJ1-3 | - | TRBV5-6 | - | TGTGCCAGCAGCTTGTTCGAAGACGACTCTGGAAACACCATATATTTT | CASSLFEDDSGNTIYF
TRBJ1-6 | - | TRBV30 | - | TGTGCCTGGAGTGTACTTAATGAGGGGAGGACCTATAATTCACCCCTCCACTTT | CAWSVLNEGRTYNSPLHF
TRBJ1-1 | - | TRBV7-9 | - | TGTGCCAGCAGCCACCCCACAGGGACTGAAGCTTTCTTT | CASSHPTGTEAFF
TRBJ2-2 | once | TRBV9 | - | TGTGCCAGCAGCCTACCGGCAGGGACCGGCGGGGAGCTGTTTTTT | CASSLPAGTGGELFF
TRBJ1-5 | - | TRBV10-2 | - | TGCGCCAGCAGTGAAGTGGACAATCAGCCCCAGCATTTT | CASSEVDNQPQHF
TRBJ2-1 | - | TRBV9 | - | TGTGCCAGCAGCGTATCAGGGTCCTCCTACAATGAGCAGTTCTTC | CASSVSGSSYNEQFF
TRBJ2-7 | - | TRBV11-2 | - | TGTGCCAGCAGGCAACATGACGAGCAGTACTTC | CASRQHDEQYF
TRBJ2-1 | - | TRBV4-2 | - | TGTGCCAGCAGCCCTTCGGCCAATGAGCAGTTCTTC | CASSPSANEQFF
TRBJ2-3 | - | TRBV19 | TRBD2 | TGTGCCAGTAGTGTAGCGGGTGAGACAGATACGCAGTATTTT | CASSVAGETDTQYF
TRBJ2-7 | - | TRBV7-9 | - | TGTGCCAGCAGCTTAGTCGGGACCTCCTACGAGCAGTACTTC | CASSLVGTSYEQYF
TRBJ2-2 | - | TRBV27 | TRBD2 | TGTGCCAGCAGTTTAAATGGGCCCGGGGGGATCACCGGGGAGCTGTTTTTT | CASSLNGPGGITGELFF
TRBJ1-5 | - | TRBV7-6 | - | TGTGCCAGCAGCCCTACCTGGGGGAGCAATCAGCCCCAGCATTTT | CASSPTWGSNQPQHF
TRBJ2-5 | - | TRBV27 | - | TGTGCATCTGGACATCTGGGAGAGACCCAGTACTTC | CASGHLGETQYF
TRBJ2-1 | - | TRBV9 | - | TGTGCCAGCAGCGCTTCAGAATCGAACAATGAGCAGTTCTTC | CASSASESNNEQFF
TRBJ2-7 | - | TRBV19 | - | TGTGCCAGTAGTGAGGTTACGGGCCCACACTCCTACGAGCAGTACTTC | CASSEVTGPHSYEQYF